This paragraph covers one T cell receptor (beta chain) sequence. This clone came up a few times. No antigen is known for it. No base quality values were provided; no much bigger clone lies one nucleotide off. The source of the sample is a study of blood T cell repertoires in COVID-19 (dated by TCRdb to the early 2020s). Background on the whole study: Samples covering the acute and convalescent phases of COVID-19 were provided by collaborators in the United States, Italy and Spain. Deeply sampled blood TCRbeta repertoires from subjects exposed to, actively infected with, or recovered from COVID-19 were included in the dataset. A de-identified subject ID, COVID-19 status, age in years and sex were almost always included in the sample metadata. The repertoires were made available in a free public database intended to serve as a resource for research on the immune response to SARS-CoV-2. The prospective study material was composed of cDNA or gDNA derived from T cells, B-cell-depleted T cells, or PBMCs. Samples came from the ongoing ImmuneRACE study (first 160 participants) plus 1,254 subjects from 6 global collaborators. HLA class I and class II types, where available, came from metadata supplied by the sample provider rather than from assay-based typing.

The investigation overall reported the following: The quantity of clinical and demographic metadata differed by source and by participant and was supplied without curation.

TCRbeta CDR3 regions were amplified from genomic DNA by means of the immunoSEQ Assay, a bias-controlled multiplex PCR. On the study's bioinformatics: The number of nucleated cells in each sample was estimated from the amplification of reference gene primers within the assay. To quantify the absolute abundance of each unique TCRbeta CDR3 rearrangement, sequence reads were collapsed and filtered. For each sample, productive Simpson clonality was calculated by taking the square root of Simpson's diversity index across productive rearrangements. The table was pulled from immuneACCESS by TCRdb, which kept in-frame rearrangements only. Such tables lose some clones; where checked, under half of the loss comes from unresolved V genes, and the rest has no known cause. V and J calls and clone size come straight from that table; D and trimming were deduced from the DNA. The sample has around 190,000 clones on record, roughly four fifths of them singletons. More than 1.5% of the sample is in the top ten clones.

The collaborating institutions used their own protocols to collect whole blood in K2EDTA tubes. For TCRbeta analysis, collaborator samples were shipped as frozen whole blood, as isolated PBMCs, or as DNA extracted from either sample type. The CDR3, from cysteine to phenylalanine, totals 11 residues. Of the read, only the CDR3 DNA is kept; its 33 bases are in frame from base 1. Trimming costs V 4 bases and J 8 bases, and their ends lie 11 bases apart. The CDR1 and CDR2 encoded by the germline V gene (reference sequence) are DFQATT and SNEGSKA. This TCR was sampled from a human donor in a cohort sampled during active COVID-19. This chain is built from TRBV20-1 and TRBJ1-2, with no reliable assignment of the D segment. Specimen: peripheral blood. In nucleotide form, the sequence is TGCAGTGCTAACCCCAGGTACGGCTACACCTTC. This is translated as CSANPRYGYTF.